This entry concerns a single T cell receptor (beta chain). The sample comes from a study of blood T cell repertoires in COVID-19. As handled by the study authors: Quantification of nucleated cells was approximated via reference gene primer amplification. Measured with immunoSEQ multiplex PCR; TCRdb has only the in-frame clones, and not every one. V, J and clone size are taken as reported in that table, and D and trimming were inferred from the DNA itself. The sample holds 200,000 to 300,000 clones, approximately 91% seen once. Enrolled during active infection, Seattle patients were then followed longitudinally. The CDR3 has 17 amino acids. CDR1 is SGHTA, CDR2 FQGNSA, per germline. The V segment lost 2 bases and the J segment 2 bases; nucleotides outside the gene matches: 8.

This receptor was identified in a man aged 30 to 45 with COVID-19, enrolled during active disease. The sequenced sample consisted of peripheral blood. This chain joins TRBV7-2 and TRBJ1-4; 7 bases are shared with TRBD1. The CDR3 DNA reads TGTGCCAGCAGCTTAACGAACCCAGGGGGGACTAATGAAAAACTGTTTTTT. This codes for CASSLTNPGGTNEKLFF.